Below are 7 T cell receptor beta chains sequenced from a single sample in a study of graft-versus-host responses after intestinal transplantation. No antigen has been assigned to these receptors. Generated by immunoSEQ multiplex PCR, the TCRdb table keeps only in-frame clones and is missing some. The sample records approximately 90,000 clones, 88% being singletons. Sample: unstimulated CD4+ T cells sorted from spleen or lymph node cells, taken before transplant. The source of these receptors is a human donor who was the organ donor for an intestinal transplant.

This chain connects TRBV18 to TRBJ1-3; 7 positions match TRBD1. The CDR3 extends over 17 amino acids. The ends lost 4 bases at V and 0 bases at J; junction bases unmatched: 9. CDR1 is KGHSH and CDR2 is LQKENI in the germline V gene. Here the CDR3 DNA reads TGTGCCAGCTCACAACAGGGGCTTACGAGCTCTGGAAACACCATATATTTT. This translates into CASSQQGLTSSGNTIYF.

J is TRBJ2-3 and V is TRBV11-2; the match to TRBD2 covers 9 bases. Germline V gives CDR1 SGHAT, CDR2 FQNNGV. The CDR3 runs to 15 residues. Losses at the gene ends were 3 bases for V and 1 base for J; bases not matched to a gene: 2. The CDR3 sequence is CASSFRTSGTDTQYF. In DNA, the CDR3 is TGTGCCAGCAGCTTCCGGACTAGCGGCACAGATACGCAGTATTTT.

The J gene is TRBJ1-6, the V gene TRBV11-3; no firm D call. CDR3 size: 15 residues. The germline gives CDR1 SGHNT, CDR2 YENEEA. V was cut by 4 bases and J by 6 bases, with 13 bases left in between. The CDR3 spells CASSSSWSLNSPLHF. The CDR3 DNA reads TGTGCCAGCAGCTCCAGTTGGAGTCTTAATTCACCCCTCCACTTT. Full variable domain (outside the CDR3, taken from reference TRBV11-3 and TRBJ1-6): EAGVVQSPRYKIIEKKQPVAFWCNPISGHNTLYWYLQNLGQGPELLIRYENEEAVDDSQLPKDRFSAERLKGVDSTLKIQPAELGDSAVYLCASSSSWSLNSPLHFGNGTRLTVT.

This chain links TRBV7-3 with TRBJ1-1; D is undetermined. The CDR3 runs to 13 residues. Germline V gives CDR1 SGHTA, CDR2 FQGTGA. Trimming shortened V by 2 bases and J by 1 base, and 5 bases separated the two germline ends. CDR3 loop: CASSLWRNTEAFF. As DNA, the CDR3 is TGTGCCAGCAGCTTATGGAGGAACACTGAAGCTTTCTTT.

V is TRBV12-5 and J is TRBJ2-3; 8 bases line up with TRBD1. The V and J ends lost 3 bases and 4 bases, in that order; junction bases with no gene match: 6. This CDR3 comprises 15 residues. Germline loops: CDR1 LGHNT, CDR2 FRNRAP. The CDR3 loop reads CASGFWTGSPDTQYF. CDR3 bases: TGTGCTAGTGGTTTTTGGACAGGGTCCCCAGATACGCAGTATTTT.

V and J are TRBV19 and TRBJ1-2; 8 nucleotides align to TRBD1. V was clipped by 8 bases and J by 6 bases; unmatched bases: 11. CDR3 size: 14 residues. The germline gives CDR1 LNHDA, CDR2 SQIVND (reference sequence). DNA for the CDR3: TGTGCCAGTTCCAGACAGGGGCGGGACCATGGCTACACCTTC. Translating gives CASSRQGRDHGYTF. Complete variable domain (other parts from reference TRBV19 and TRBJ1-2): DGGITQSPKYLFRKEGQNVTLSCEQNLNHDAMYWYRQDPGQGLRLIYYSQIVNDFQKGDIAEGYSVSREKKESFPLTVTSAQKNPTAFYLCASSRQGRDHGYTFGSGTRLTVV.

The chain's CDR3 is CASSPRTSAIYEQYF. CDR3 DNA: TGTGCCAGCAGCCCCAGGACTAGCGCAATCTACGAGCAGTACTTC. V gene TRBV5-6 combines with J gene TRBJ2-7, with 9 bases aligning to TRBD2. The CDR3 sequence is 15 residues long. V lost 4 bases, J lost 3 bases, and 8 bases stayed unmatched. Per germline, CDR1 SGHDT and CDR2 YYEEEE. The variable domain in full, with the rest retrieved from reference TRBV5-6 and TRBJ2-7, is DAGVTQSPTHLIKTRGQQVTLRCSPKSGHDTVSWYQQALGQGPQFIFQYYEEEERQRGNFPDRFSGHQFPNYSSELNVNALLLGDSALYLCASSPRTSAIYEQYFGPGTRLTVT.